This paragraph covers one TCR beta chain sequence. Its antigen is currently unknown. This CDR3 has 14 residues. Trimming removed 0 bases from V and 1 base from J, with 9 bases in between. Germline V gene lookup returns CDR1 GTSNPN and CDR2 SVGIG (reference sequence). The sample originates from a study of shared clonotypes between healthy human individuals. Study-wide context: Per-donor plates numbered three CD4 naive, three CD4 memory, two CD8 naive and one CD8 memory. Study findings and constraints: Clonotype sharing levels among donors were expected to vary with sequencing depth. A reduction in generation probabilities was seen for non-shared clonotypes relative to those shared by all four donors.

Sequencing used immunoSEQ multiplex PCR; TCRdb keeps in-frame clones, though not all of them. Of fewer than 1.4 million clones detected, around 78% appear once; the ten largest clones hold roughly 0.55%. The rearrangement joins TRBV30 to TRBJ2-5; D is undetermined. The sequenced material came from memory CD4+ T cells from PBMCs. Subset here: CD45RA-negative fraction. This clonotype was sampled from a man younger than 30 in good health. Some clones in this sample may be carry-over from other donors' samples. CDR3 in amino acids: CAWSVRALQETQYF. Here the CDR3 DNA reads TGTGCCTGGAGTGTACGGGCCCTCCAAGAGACCCAGTACTTC.